Below, 10 T cell receptor beta chains from the same sample are listed, as sequenced in a study of technical replicates of blood from a few donors. Clones were sequenced by immunoSEQ multiplex PCR, and TCRdb holds only the in-frame ones, with some missing. The repertoire includes around 79,000 clones, approximately 91% of them detected once, and approximately 0.4% sits in the top ten. Sequences were obtained from T cells isolated from PBMCs. These receptors were obtained from a human donor in good health. Some clones in this sample may be carry-over from other donors' samples.

The chain combines TRBV27 with TRBJ2-7; tentative D call: TRBD2 (6 bases). The CDR3 spans 16 residues. Trimming took 6 bases from V and 6 from J, leaving 24 bases between them. Germline CDR1 reads MNHEY; CDR2 reads SMNVEV (reference sequence). The CDR3 here is CASSLGVREVPGEQYF. The CDR3 nucleotides are TGTGCCAGCAGCCTGGGGGTCAGGGAGGTCCCGGGCGAGCAGTACTTC.

CDR3 region: CASRGLAETQYF. Here the CDR3 DNA reads TGTGCCAGCCGAGGACTAGCAGAGACCCAGTACTTC. This chain joins TRBV6-5 and TRBJ2-5; TRBD2 matches at 8 bases. Germline assignment: CDR1 MNHEY and CDR2 SVGAGI. J was trimmed by 4 bases and V by 8 bases; bases with no gene match: 3. The CDR3 totals 12 residues.

This chain links TRBV27 with TRBJ2-4, with D possibly matching TRBD2 (7 bases). Germline lookup yields CDR1 MNHEY and CDR2 SMNVEV (reference sequence). Trimming pared 3 bases from V and 14 bases from J, leaving 20 bases between. The CDR3 covers 14 residues. CDR3 nucleotide sequence: TGTGCCAGCAGTTTGAAGGCGGGGGCCATGGGGGAGTACTTC. Residues: CASSLKAGAMGEYF.

The chain recombines TRBV2 with TRBJ1-2; 8 nucleotides agree with TRBD1. The trim removed 6 bases at V and 4 bases at J, leaving 7 bases unmatched. The length of the CDR3 is 14 residues. Germline V gene lookup returns CDR1 SNHLY and CDR2 FYNNEI. The CDR3 loop reads CASSLNQGAYGYTF. In nucleotides, the CDR3 is TGTGCCAGCAGCTTGAACCAGGGGGCCTATGGCTACACCTTC.

The gene calls are TRBV4-2 and TRBJ2-5; TRBD2 agrees at 12 bases. The length of the CDR3 is 15 residues. V dropped 1 base and J dropped 4; count of bases not matched to a gene: 1. Germline loops: CDR1 LGHNA, CDR2 YNFKEQ. The CDR3 DNA reads as TGTGCCAGCAGCCAAGGACTAGCGGGAGCAGAGACCCAGTACTTC. Translated, it gives CASSQGLAGAETQYF.

A single count supports this clone. The chain carries TRBV10-3 and TRBJ1-6; TRBD1 matches 8 bases. Germline loops: CDR1 ENHRY, CDR2 SYGVKD. This CDR3 has 14 amino acids. With 7 bases clipped from V and 9 bases from J, the junction kept 8 bases outside the gene matches. CDR3 sequence reads: CAIKDRGERSPLHF. CDR3 coding DNA: TGTGCCATCAAAGACAGGGGTGAGCGTTCACCCCTCCACTTT.

The chain employs TRBV6-1 and TRBJ1-5; D gene uncertain. CDR1 MNHNS and CDR2 SASEGT come from the germline V gene. Trimming removed 4 bases from V and 1 base from J, with 14 bases in between. This CDR3 comprises 16 residues. The CDR3 DNA reads as TGTGCCAGCAGTGGGCCTCGGGATTCAAGCAATCAGCCCCAGCATTTT. Its translation is CASSGPRDSSNQPQHF.

The chain recombines TRBV5-1 with TRBJ2-1, with 7 bases lining up with TRBD1. The V gene end was trimmed by 3 bases and the J gene end by 9 bases; junction bases not matched to a gene: 12. This CDR3 is built from 15 residues. Germline-derived CDR1 and CDR2 are SGHRS and YFSETQ. The CDR3 protein is CASSSTGAPQIEQFF. The CDR3 DNA reads TGCGCCAGCAGCTCAACAGGGGCACCGCAGATTGAGCAGTTCTTC.

The V call is TRBV7-2, the J call TRBJ2-1; TRBD2 matches 8 bases. CDR1 SGHTA and CDR2 FQGNSA come from the germline V gene. This CDR3 has 16 amino acids. Trimming at V came to 5 bases and at J to 7 bases, leaving 13 bases not matched to a gene. The CDR3 DNA follows: TGTGCCAGCAGCCCAACTAGCGGCCAGGGGCGTAATGAGCAGTTCTTC. Translating it yields CASSPTSGQGRNEQFF. Supplemented by reference TRBV7-2 and TRBJ2-1, the full variable domain reads GAGVSQSPSNKVTEKGKDVELRCDPISGHTALYWYRQSLGQGLEFLIYFQGNSAPDKSGLPSDRFSAERTGGSVSTLTIQRTQQEDSAVYLCASSPTSGQGRNEQFFGPGTRLTVL.

This clone has only one observation. J is TRBJ1-2 and V is TRBV7-8; no clear D gene. V lost 1 base to trimming and J lost 0 bases, with 9 bases between them. This CDR3 comprises 15 residues. Germline assignment: CDR1 SGHVS and CDR2 FQNEAQ. As DNA, the CDR3 is TGTGCCAGCAGCTTAGTGCCCGGGACTAACTATGGCTACACCTTC. It translates to CASSLVPGTNYGYTF.